Listed below are T cell receptor beta chains from one sample, sequenced in a study of cytomegalovirus exposure and HLA in healthy donors. Some clones are missing from TCRdb's copy, which holds only in-frame ones; the method was immunoSEQ multiplex PCR. The data contain 68,000 or so clones, approximately 90% of them singletons. What was sequenced was PBMCs. The source is a man aged 18 to 30 in good health and CMV-seronegative. Both conserved end residues are part of each CDR3. D genes are given only for firm matches. Not all rows give a size; the values are once, few, many and, for expanded clones, a class.

clone_size,v_call,j_call,d_call,cdr3_nt,cdr3_aa
NA,TRBV5-4,TRBJ2-3,NA,TGTGCCAGCAGCTTCTGGCGGGGCCACACAGATACGCAGTATTTT,CASSFWRGHTDTQYF
NA,TRBV4-3,TRBJ2-7,TRBD2,TGCGCCAGCAGCCAGGACGGACTAGCGGAGCCCTACGAGCAGTACTTC,CASSQDGLAEPYEQYF
NA,TRBV7-8,TRBJ1-1,TRBD1,TGTGCCAGCAGCTTAGGTAGGACAGGGTTCACTGAAGCTTTCTTT,CASSLGRTGFTEAFF
few,TRBV7-8,TRBJ2-1,TRBD2,TGTGCCAGCAGCTTAGTTTTGGCGGGAGGCGGGGTTTCCTACAATGAGCAGTTCTTC,CASSLVLAGGGVSYNEQFF
few,TRBV11-2,TRBJ2-7,NA,TGTGCCAGCAGCCAACAGGCGATGGGGGAGCAGTACTTC,CASSQQAMGEQYF
NA,TRBV5-1,TRBJ1-3,NA,TGCGCCAGCAGCTTAGGGGCAGGGCAAGGAAACACCATATATTTT,CASSLGAGQGNTIYF
NA,TRBV7-9,TRBJ2-7,TRBD2,TGTGCCAGCAGCTTAGAGGCTAGCGGACCCTACGAGCAGTACTTC,CASSLEASGPYEQYF
NA,TRBV5-4,TRBJ2-2,TRBD1,TGTGCCAGCAGCTTGGGGGGGACAGAGAACACCGGGGAGCTGTTTTTT,CASSLGGTENTGELFF
NA,TRBV5-4,TRBJ1-2,TRBD1,TGTGCCAGCAGCCCGGACAGGGGAACTACTATGGGCTACACCTTC,CASSPDRGTTMGYTF
medium-sized,TRBV9,TRBJ2-2,NA,TGTGCCAGCAGTATGATGGGGGGACAGTGGGGCACCGGGGAGCTGTTTTTT,CASSMMGGQWGTGELFF
NA,TRBV7-3,TRBJ2-2,TRBD2,TGTGCCAGCAGCTTAACGGGGGGACTACACACCGGGGAGCTGTTTTTT,CASSLTGGLHTGELFF
NA,TRBV7-9,TRBJ2-4,TRBD1,TGTGCCAGCAGCTTAGAAGGGGGCGCGGGCAAAAACATTCAGTACTTC,CASSLEGGAGKNIQYF
NA,TRBV29-1,TRBJ1-5,TRBD1,TGCAGCGTCGGACAGGGATATGGAAATCAGCCCCAGCATTTT,CSVGQGYGNQPQHF
NA,TRBV6-5,TRBJ1-1,NA,TGTGCCAGCAGTAGTCAGGTTCGAGCTGAAGCTTTCTTT,CASSSQVRAEAFF
NA,TRBV5-6,TRBJ1-2,TRBD1,TGTGCCAGCAGCCCGGGACAGGACTATGGCTACACCTTC,CASSPGQDYGYTF
NA,TRBV28,TRBJ1-5,NA,TGTGCCAGCAGTTTATTGAGGGGAGGGAGGGTGCCCCAGCATTTT,CASSLLRGGRVPQHF
NA,TRBV5-1,TRBJ1-1,NA,TGCGCCAGCAGACCCCTGACAGGATTGAACACTGAAGCTTTCTTT,CASRPLTGLNTEAFF
NA,TRBV2,TRBJ2-1,TRBD2,TGTGCCAGCAGTGGCTATAGCGGGGCTGAGCAGTTCTTC,CASSGYSGAEQFF
NA,TRBV5-1,TRBJ2-1,TRBD2,TGCGCCAGCAGCTTGGGGGTAGCGGGGAACAACAATGAGCAGTTCTTC,CASSLGVAGNNNEQFF
NA,TRBV7-3,TRBJ1-1,TRBD1,TGTGCCAGCAGCTCCGGGACAGGCCCTTGGGGCACTGAAGCTTTCTTT,CASSSGTGPWGTEAFF
NA,TRBV7-3,TRBJ2-1,NA,TGTGCCAGCAGCCCGGGACTTTCCTACAATGAGCAGTTCTTC,CASSPGLSYNEQFF
NA,TRBV5-1,TRBJ2-1,TRBD1,TGCGCCAGCAGCTGGCCCCCAGGGGGCTATTACAATGAGCAGTTCTTC,CASSWPPGGYYNEQFF
NA,TRBV7-2,TRBJ2-5,NA,TGTGCCAGCAGCTTAGTAGGACAGCGGGACTCAGAGACCCAGTACTTC,CASSLVGQRDSETQYF
NA,TRBV5-1,TRBJ2-5,TRBD2,TGCGCCAGCAGCTTGGTGCAGGGAGGGGAGACCCAGTACTTC,CASSLVQGGETQYF
NA,TRBV7-3,TRBJ2-3,TRBD2,TGTGCCAGCAGTCCGGGAGGGACAGATACGCAGTATTTT,CASSPGGTDTQYF
NA,TRBV9,TRBJ1-5,NA,TGTGCCAGCGGCCTCGCCGATCAGCCCCAGCATTTT,CASGLADQPQHF
NA,TRBV30,TRBJ2-3,NA,TGTGCCTGGAGTGTTGGGGGCCCCCGCACAGATACGCAGTATTTT,CAWSVGGPRTDTQYF
once,TRBV27,TRBJ2-1,TRBD2,TGTGCCAGCAGTCCGAGCGGGAGGGCCTACAATGAGCAGTTCTTC,CASSPSGRAYNEQFF